These 30 T cell receptor beta chains share one sample of origin, sequenced in a study of blood T cell repertoires in COVID-19. TCRdb's copy holds only in-frame clones and misses some; the assay was immunoSEQ multiplex PCR. This table holds about 33,000 clones, 70% to 85% found once. Sequencing was done on a sample of peripheral blood. Source of these receptors: a human donor in a cohort sampled during active COVID-19.

The chain combines TRBV5-1 with TRBJ2-5, with D tentatively TRBD1 (7 bases). The CDR3 is made up of 15 amino acids. V was cut by 7 bases and J by 5 bases, with 21 bases left in between. Germline V gene lookup returns CDR1 SGHRS and CDR2 YFSETQ. The chain's CDR3 is CASGSQGPRGETQYF. The DNA of the CDR3 is TGCGCCAGCGGATCACAGGGGCCCCGGGGGGAGACCCAGTACTTC.

About this clone itself: Relative to the germline gene, one junction end is altered; a read error may explain this. The genes are TRBV4-1 and TRBJ2-7, with D unclear. The V gene's germline CDR1 is MGHRA and CDR2 YSYEKL. The CDR3 covers 20 residues. The CDR3 spells CASSQLVVAARREKRRPPNF. For the CDR3, the DNA is TGCGCCAGCAGCCAATTAGTCGTAGCCGCTCGTCGTGAGAAGAGACGCCCCCCAAACTTC.

This chain uses TRBV18 with TRBJ2-1; TRBD1 aligns across 12 bases. Germline values: CDR1 KGHSH, CDR2 LQKENI. J was trimmed by 7 bases and V by 6 bases; bases with no gene match: 7. CDR3 length equals 15 residues. Written as DNA, the CDR3 is TGTGCCAGCTCGCCCGGGACAGGGGGCAATAATGAGCAGTTCTTC. Translating it yields CASSPGTGGNNEQFF.

The chain employs TRBV6-2 or TRBV6-3 and TRBJ2-4; a possible D gene is TRBD1 (5 bases). This CDR3 has 15 amino acids. The germline V gene encodes CDR1 MNHEY and CDR2 SVGEGT. V shed 4 bases and J shed 2 bases, with 12 bases lying between them. CDR3 in DNA: TGTGCCAGCAGTTGGGGCAGCTTCCCCAAAAACATTCAGTACTTC. Translation gives CASSWGSFPKNIQYF.

The chain is built from TRBV6-5 and TRBJ2-7; D perhaps matches TRBD1 (5 bases). From germline, CDR1 is MNHEY and CDR2 SVGAGI. V lost 6 bases and J 2 bases, leaving 17 bases between the germline ends. This CDR3 contains 15 residues. Here the CDR3 reads CASRRLQVTTYEQYF. CDR3 in DNA: TGTGCCAGCAGGAGATTACAGGTGACCACCTACGAGCAGTACTTC.

The V gene is TRBV29-1, the J gene TRBJ2-1; D remains ambiguous. Trimming removed 3 bases at V and 0 bases at J, with 15 bases between. This CDR3 spans 16 amino acids. Germline lookup yields CDR1 SQVTM and CDR2 ANQGSEA. This chain's CDR3 is CSVDGSLLSSYNEQFF. The CDR3 nucleotides are TGCAGCGTTGACGGCAGTCTACTAAGCTCCTACAATGAGCAGTTCTTC.

CDR3 protein: CASSQRLAGGAPDTQYF. In nucleotides, the CDR3 is TGTGCCAGCAGCCAGCGCTTAGCGGGGGGGGCCCCAGATACGCAGTATTTT. This sequence joins TRBV3-1 (or the pseudogene TRBV3-2) and TRBJ2-3; 11 bases agree with TRBD2. V lost 3 bases to trimming and J lost 4 bases; unmatched junction nucleotides: 9. CDR3 length: 17 amino acids. Germline V gene data show CDR1 as LGHDT and CDR2 as YNNKEL (reference sequence).

The V and J genes are TRBV28 and TRBJ1-5, with TRBD1 as a possible D gene (5 bases). Trimming removed 2 bases from V and 5 bases from J, with 7 bases in between. Germline loops: CDR1 MDHEN, CDR2 SYDVKM. The CDR3 extends over 13 amino acids. This chain's CDR3 is CASSLRGDQPQHF. CDR3 in DNA: TGTGCCAGCAGTTTACGGGGGGATCAGCCCCAGCATTTT.

The genes are TRBV5-5 and TRBJ1-4; D perhaps matches TRBD1 (5 bases). The germline V gene encodes CDR1 SGHKS and CDR2 YYEKEE (reference sequence). This CDR3 spans 15 amino acids. The V end was cut by 6 bases, the J end by 7 bases, with 19 bases between. This CDR3 reads CASTRGTSSGEKLFF. The CDR3 DNA follows: TGTGCCAGCACCCGGGGGACTTCCTCCGGTGAAAAACTGTTTTTT.

The gene calls are TRBV7-2 and TRBJ2-5; 11 nucleotides match TRBD2. Per the germline V gene, CDR1 is SGHTA and CDR2 is FQGNSA. V gave up 0 bases and J gave up 1 base; unmatched junction bases: 4. The CDR3 covers 17 residues. The DNA for the CDR3 is TGTGCCAGCAGCTTAGCTGGGCTAGCGGGGGGCCAAGAGACCCAGTACTTC. Its translation is CASSLAGLAGGQETQYF.

The chain recombines TRBV28 with TRBJ2-5, with D unresolved. The germline V gene has CDR1 MDHEN and CDR2 SYDVKM. This CDR3 region has 14 residues. V lost 5 bases to trimming and J lost 5 bases, with 15 bases between them. The CDR3 spells CASSDSQSPETQYF. The CDR3 bases are TGTGCCAGCAGTGATTCACAGTCCCCCGAGACCCAGTACTTC.

The chain links TRBV2 to TRBJ1-5; D is unclear. This CDR3 region has 11 residues. Germline values: CDR1 SNHLY, CDR2 FYNNEI. Trimming cost V 6 bases and J 9 bases, with 9 bases left between them. The chain's CDR3 is CASRDLGPQHF. For the CDR3, the DNA is TGTGCCAGCAGGGATCTAGGGCCCCAGCATTTT.

The V and J genes are TRBV7-9 and TRBJ1-4, with a weak D call TRBD1 (5 bases). There are 15 residues in the CDR3. V lost 6 bases, J lost 3 bases, and 14 bases lay in between. Germline CDR1 reads SEHNR; CDR2 reads FQNEAQ (reference sequence). CDR3 protein: CASSTSGPSNEKLFF. For the CDR3, the DNA is TGTGCCAGCAGTACCTCAGGGCCCTCTAATGAAAAACTGTTTTTT.

The table lists this clone with a few counts. The J gene is TRBJ2-6, the V gene TRBV28; 7 nucleotides align to TRBD2. Trimming took 6 bases from V and 4 from J; bases not matched to a gene: 9. Germline V lookup: CDR1 MDHEN, CDR2 SYDVKM. The CDR3 has 16 amino acids. Written as DNA, the CDR3 is TGTGCCAGCAGCCGGGGAGGGGCGCTGGGGGCCAACGTCCTGACTTTC. Translation: CASSRGGALGANVLTF. The full variable domain, completed using reference TRBV28 and TRBJ2-6, is DVKVTQSSRYLVKRTGEKVFLECVQDMDHENMFWYRQDPGLGLRLIYFSYDVKMKEKGDIPEGYSVSREKKERFSLILESASTNQTSMYLCASSRGGALGANVLTFGAGSRLTVL.

The chain combines TRBV30 with TRBJ1-5; D is ambiguous. This CDR3 is 14 amino acids long. Germline V gene lookup returns CDR1 GTSNPN and CDR2 SVGIG (reference sequence). Trimming pared 0 bases from V and 5 bases from J, leaving 11 bases between. The CDR3, as DNA: TGTGCCTGGAGTGTACTAGACGGACATCAGCCCCAGCATTTT. This gives the protein CAWSVLDGHQPQHF.

The chain is built from TRBV3-1 (or the pseudogene TRBV3-2) and TRBJ2-7, with 10 bases matching TRBD1. This CDR3 is 13 amino acids long. The V gene's germline CDR1 is LGHDT and CDR2 YNNKEL (reference sequence). The ends lost 8 bases at V and 3 bases at J; junction bases unmatched: 4. CDR3 amino acids: CASRGTGVYEQYF. For the CDR3, the DNA is TGTGCCAGCCGGGGGACAGGGGTCTACGAGCAGTACTTC.

V is TRBV21-1 and J is TRBJ2-7; the table's D call, TRBD2, was not checked against the DNA. TRBV21-1 is tagged as a pseudogene. CDR3 length equals 11 residues. CDR3 coding DNA: TGTGCCAGCAGCAACGTGTACGAGCAGTACTTC. Translated, it gives CASSNVYEQYF.

V is TRBV4-2 and J is TRBJ2-3, with TRBD2 identical over 15 bases. This CDR3 is built from 20 residues. The V and J ends lost 3 bases and 0 bases, in that order; junction bases with no gene match: 10. Germline values: CDR1 LGHNA, CDR2 YNFKEQ. CDR3 bases: TGTGCCAGCAGCCAGAAGGGACTAGCGGGGGGTCTGGCTAGCACAGATACGCAGTATTTT. Translated, it gives CASSQKGLAGGLASTDTQYF.

V gene TRBV15 combines with J gene TRBJ2-5, with a possible D match to TRBD2 (5 bases). The CDR3 has 15 residues. Germline CDR1 is LNHNV and CDR2 is YYDKDF (reference sequence). V lost 1 base and J 0 bases, leaving 9 bases between the germline ends. The CDR3 protein is CATSRVGGYQETQYF. In DNA, the CDR3 is TGTGCCACCAGCAGAGTTGGCGGGTACCAAGAGACCCAGTACTTC.

The CDR3 is CASSDRGSYEQYF. The CDR3 DNA is TGTGCCTCCTCAGACAGGGGTAGTTACGAGCAGTACTTC. The J gene is TRBJ2-7, the V gene TRBV19; 8 bases are shared with TRBD1. Unmatched junction bases numbered 10, after V lost 11 bases and J lost 4 bases. Germline V CDR1 and CDR2: LNHDA, SQIVND (reference sequence). The CDR3 runs 13 residues.

The CDR3 region has the DNA TGTGCCAGTAGCCGACAGGCCGGTATTGGAAACACCATATATTTT. Its protein product is CASSRQAGIGNTIYF. The chain employs TRBV19 and TRBJ1-3, with TRBD1 as a possible D gene (6 bases). The CDR3 has 15 residues. The germline V gene has CDR1 LNHDA and CDR2 SQIVND (reference sequence). V lost 6 bases, J lost 3 bases, and 15 bases lay in between.

This sequence joins TRBV18 and TRBJ1-1; 8 bases fit TRBD1. This CDR3 region has 15 residues. Germline V gene lookup returns CDR1 KGHSH and CDR2 LQKENI. Germline trimming cut 6 bases from V and 5 bases from J; bases unmatched to any gene: 11. CDR3 in amino acids: CASSPRTGRRTEAFF. The CDR3 coding sequence is TGTGCCAGCTCCCCCCGGACAGGGAGGAGGACTGAAGCTTTCTTT. Full variable domain (remainder filled in from reference TRBV18 and TRBJ1-1): NAGVMQNPRHLVRRRGQEARLRCSPMKGHSHVYWYRQLPEEGLKFMVYLQKENIIDESGMPKERFSAEFPKEGPSILRIQQVVRGDSAAYFCASSPRTGRRTEAFFGQGTRLTVV.

This sequence joins TRBV3-1 (or the pseudogene TRBV3-2) and TRBJ2-1; possibly TRBD2 for D (6 bases). The germline V and J ends were trimmed by 4 bases and 7 bases, with 14 bases remaining between them. Per germline, CDR1 LGHDT and CDR2 YNNKEL (reference sequence). CDR3 size: 14 residues. CDR3 nucleotide sequence: TGTGCCAGCAGCCCCGGCGGGGCGAGGAATGAGCAGTTCTTC. This codes for CASSPGGARNEQFF.

V gene TRBV7-9 combines with J gene TRBJ2-1; 8 bases are shared with TRBD2. The V gene end was trimmed by 5 bases and the J gene end by 5 bases; junction bases not matched to a gene: 5. CDR1 and CDR2 (germline): SEHNR, FQNEAQ (reference sequence). The CDR3 has 14 residues. The CDR3 DNA follows: TGTGCCAGCAGCCTCGGGGGGGCGAACAATGAGCAGTTCTTC. Amino acids: CASSLGGANNEQFF.

This clone was observed once. The V gene is TRBV28, the J gene TRBJ2-6, with D possibly TRBD1 on 5 matching bases. The CDR3 has 16 amino acids. Trimming stripped 4 bases from V and 2 bases from J, with 12 bases between. Looked up from germline, CDR1 is MDHEN and CDR2 is SYDVKM. The CDR3 reads CASSSPGRAGANVLTF. CDR3 sequence (DNA): TGTGCCAGCAGTTCCCCAGGGCGAGCTGGGGCCAACGTCCTGACTTTC.

The V call is TRBV7-9, the J call TRBJ1-4; TRBD1 matches at 10 bases. Germline V gene data show CDR1 as SEHNR and CDR2 as FQNEAQ (reference sequence). V shed 5 bases, J shed 8 bases, and the junction held 8 bases outside the gene matches. The CDR3 length is 15 residues. The CDR3 DNA reads as TGTGCCAGCAGCCATGGGGACAGGGGAAGCGAAAAACTGTTTTTT. Amino acid sequence: CASSHGDRGSEKLFF.

The chain recombines TRBV2 with TRBJ1-6; no clear D gene. The length of the CDR3 is 15 residues. The V and J ends lost 7 bases and 0 bases respectively, with 10 bases between them. CDR1 and CDR2 (germline): SNHLY, FYNNEI. CDR3 nucleotides: TGTGCCAGCATTGATTCGGGCTCCTATAATTCACCCCTCCACTTT. It is translated as CASIDSGSYNSPLHF.

The J gene is TRBJ2-3, the V gene TRBV12-5; 11 bases align to TRBD2. The CDR3 has 16 amino acids. V was pared by 2 bases and J by 4 bases, with 5 bases of the junction left unmatched. Germline CDR1 reads LGHNT; CDR2 reads FRNRAP. The CDR3 region has the DNA TGTGCTAGTGGTTTGCTCATAGCGGGGGGGGCAGATACGCAGTATTTT. Translation gives CASGLLIAGGADTQYF.

V usage is TRBV15 and J usage is TRBJ2-7, with 9 bases lining up with TRBD1. This CDR3 region has 16 residues. The V segment lost 3 bases and the J segment 3 bases; nucleotides outside the gene matches: 9. Germline V gene lookup returns CDR1 LNHNV and CDR2 YYDKDF (reference sequence). This CDR3 reads CATSRAAGTGIYEQYF. Written as DNA, the CDR3 is TGTGCCACCAGCAGGGCCGCCGGGACAGGGATCTACGAGCAGTACTTC.

V is TRBV11-2 and J is TRBJ1-3; the match to TRBD1 covers 9 bases. V lost 5 bases, J lost 4 bases, and 6 bases stayed unmatched. The CDR3 runs 15 residues. CDR1 is SGHAT and CDR2 is FQNNGV in the germline V gene. This chain's CDR3 is CASSMNRGLGNTIYF. The CDR3 bases are TGTGCCAGCAGCATGAACAGGGGGCTGGGAAACACCATATATTTT.